These T cell receptor beta chains were read from a single sample in a study of blood T cell repertoires in COVID-19. Here immunoSEQ multiplex PCR was the method, and the copy in TCRdb shows in-frame clones only, minus some. The repertoire holds tens of thousands of clones, with 65% to 90% as singletons. Input material: peripheral blood. The receptors were sampled from an elderly man with acute or convalescent COVID-19. The CDR3 runs from the conserved cysteine through the conserved F or W. The D gene is left open where the match is weak. Expanded clones are given a class, and other clones once, few, many or no size at all.

d_call: TRBD1; j_call: TRBJ1-6; clone_size: -; v_call: TRBV5-1; cdr3_aa: CASSLGGTDNSPLHF; cdr3_nt: TGCGCCAGCAGCTTGGGCGGGACAGATAATTCACCCCTCCACTTT
d_call: -; j_call: TRBJ2-2; clone_size: -; v_call: TRBV7-3; cdr3_aa: CASSQGVTGELFF; cdr3_nt: TGTGCCAGCAGCCAAGGGGTCACCGGGGAGCTGTTTTTT
d_call: -; j_call: TRBJ2-5; clone_size: -; v_call: TRBV28; cdr3_aa: CASSLEGTQYF; cdr3_nt: TGTGCCAGCAGCCTGGAGGGGACCCAGTACTTC
d_call: -; j_call: TRBJ1-2; clone_size: -; v_call: TRBV19; cdr3_aa: CASSPLGYYGYTF; cdr3_nt: TGTGCCAGTAGTCCCCTAGGTTACTATGGCTACACCTTC
d_call: TRBD1; j_call: TRBJ1-2; clone_size: -; v_call: TRBV5-1; cdr3_aa: CASSPGTGGIGYTF; cdr3_nt: TGCGCCAGCAGTCCCGGGACAGGGGGCATTGGCTACACCTTC
d_call: -; j_call: TRBJ2-3; clone_size: -; v_call: TRBV6-4; cdr3_aa: CASSPWPKDTQYF; cdr3_nt: TGTGCCAGCAGTCCATGGCCGAAGGATACGCAGTATTTT
d_call: -; j_call: TRBJ2-2; clone_size: -; v_call: TRBV7-6; cdr3_aa: CASSLARGRAGELFF; cdr3_nt: TGTGCCAGCAGCTTAGCGAGAGGGCGGGCCGGGGAGCTGTTTTTT
d_call: TRBD2; j_call: TRBJ2-3; clone_size: -; v_call: TRBV7-7; cdr3_aa: CASSRSGTSGGASDTQYF; cdr3_nt: TGTGCTAGCAGCCGTTCCGGGACTAGCGGGGGGGCATCGGATACGCAGTATTTT
d_call: -; j_call: TRBJ1-1; clone_size: -; v_call: TRBV19; cdr3_aa: CASSIYQGTNTEAFF; cdr3_nt: TGTGCCAGTAGTATATACCAGGGCACGAACACTGAAGCTTTCTTT
d_call: -; j_call: TRBJ2-2; clone_size: few; v_call: TRBV10-1; cdr3_aa: CASSEQGMDTGELFF; cdr3_nt: TGCGCCAGCAGTGAGCAGGGAATGGACACCGGGGAGCTGTTTTTT
d_call: TRBD1; j_call: TRBJ1-3; clone_size: -; v_call: TRBV4-2; cdr3_aa: CASSQDPQGAINTIYF; cdr3_nt: TGTGCCAGCAGCCAAGATCCACAGGGGGCGATAAACACCATATATTTT
d_call: TRBD1; j_call: TRBJ1-3; clone_size: -; v_call: TRBV9; cdr3_aa: CASSARDRGSGNTIYF; cdr3_nt: TGTGCCAGCAGCGCGAGGGACAGGGGGTCCGGAAACACCATATATTTT
d_call: TRBD1; j_call: TRBJ1-2; clone_size: -; v_call: TRBV29-1; cdr3_aa: CSVQGDREFYGYTF; cdr3_nt: TGCAGCGTTCAGGGGGACAGGGAGTTCTATGGCTACACCTTC
d_call: -; j_call: TRBJ1-2; clone_size: -; v_call: TRBV4-1; cdr3_aa: CASIKARGRGGYTF; cdr3_nt: TGCGCCAGCATCAAAGCGCGGGGGCGGGGTGGCTACACCTTC
d_call: -; j_call: TRBJ2-3; clone_size: -; v_call: TRBV7-3; cdr3_aa: CASSLTPDWNSQYF; cdr3_nt: TGTGCCAGCAGCTTAACCCCGGACTGGAATTCGCAGTATTTT
d_call: TRBD2; j_call: TRBJ2-2; clone_size: -; v_call: TRBV27; cdr3_aa: CASSSEGQRGANTGELFF; cdr3_nt: TGTGCCAGCAGTTCCGAGGGGCAGCGGGGGGCAAACACCGGGGAGCTGTTTTTT
d_call: TRBD1; j_call: TRBJ2-7; clone_size: once; v_call: TRBV11-1; cdr3_aa: CASSFDRVAYEQYF; cdr3_nt: TGTGCCAGCAGCTTCGACAGGGTAGCCTACGAGCAGTACTTC
d_call: -; j_call: TRBJ2-7; clone_size: -; v_call: TRBV29-1; cdr3_aa: CSVEGQGQSYEQYF; cdr3_nt: TGCAGCGTTGAGGGGCAGGGCCAATCCTACGAGCAGTACTTC
d_call: TRBD1; j_call: TRBJ2-2; clone_size: -; v_call: TRBV5-5; cdr3_aa: CASSPTGNGGELFF; cdr3_nt: TGTGCCAGCAGCCCGACAGGGAATGGCGGGGAGCTGTTTTTT
d_call: -; j_call: TRBJ1-2; clone_size: once; v_call: TRBV7-9; cdr3_aa: CASSLDDRTF; cdr3_nt: TGTGCCAGCAGCCTAGACGACAGGACCTTC
d_call: TRBD1; j_call: TRBJ2-3; clone_size: -; v_call: TRBV6-5; cdr3_aa: CARPTGSRTDTQYF; cdr3_nt: TGTGCCAGACCGACAGGGTCGAGGACAGATACGCAGTATTTT
d_call: TRBD1; j_call: TRBJ1-2; clone_size: -; v_call: TRBV5-4; cdr3_aa: CASSLAGQNYGYTF; cdr3_nt: TGTGCCAGCAGCTTGGCGGGACAGAACTATGGCTACACCTTC
d_call: TRBD2; j_call: TRBJ2-2; clone_size: -; v_call: TRBV11-2; cdr3_aa: CASSDGLAGGTGELFF; cdr3_nt: TGTGCCAGCAGCGATGGACTAGCGGGAGGCACCGGGGAGCTGTTTTTT
d_call: -; j_call: TRBJ1-1; clone_size: -; v_call: TRBV4-3; cdr3_aa: CASSQGARGANTEAFF; cdr3_nt: TGCGCCAGCAGCCAAGGAGCCAGGGGCGCGAACACTGAAGCTTTCTTT
d_call: TRBD2; j_call: TRBJ2-7; clone_size: -; v_call: TRBV3-1/TRBV3-2; cdr3_aa: CASSQASGVSYEQYF; cdr3_nt: TGTGCCAGCAGCCAAGCTAGCGGGGTGTCCTACGAGCAGTACTTC
d_call: -; j_call: TRBJ1-5; clone_size: -; v_call: TRBV7-8; cdr3_aa: CASSSLPGGFNQPQHF; cdr3_nt: TGTGCCAGCAGCTCATTGCCGGGGGGCTTCAATCAGCCCCAGCATTTT
d_call: TRBD1; j_call: TRBJ1-1; clone_size: -; v_call: TRBV6-2/TRBV6-3; cdr3_aa: CASSFTGGNTEAFF; cdr3_nt: TGTGCCAGCAGTTTCACAGGGGGGAACACTGAAGCTTTCTTT
d_call: TRBD1; j_call: TRBJ1-4; clone_size: few; v_call: TRBV28; cdr3_aa: CASSSPGQGDRAKLFF; cdr3_nt: TGTGCCAGCAGTAGTCCGGGACAGGGAGATAGGGCGAAACTGTTTTTT
d_call: -; j_call: TRBJ1-1; clone_size: once; v_call: TRBV27; cdr3_aa: CASSPAGLRTEAFF; cdr3_nt: TGTGCCAGCAGTCCGGCAGGGTTAAGAACTGAAGCTTTCTTT
d_call: TRBD2; j_call: TRBJ2-7; clone_size: once; v_call: TRBV7-2; cdr3_aa: CASSFGSGSYEQYF; cdr3_nt: TGTGCCAGCAGCTTTGGTAGCGGGAGCTACGAGCAGTACTTC
d_call: TRBD2; j_call: TRBJ2-7; clone_size: -; v_call: TRBV11-3; cdr3_aa: CASSLDFGGGTYEQYF; cdr3_nt: TGTGCCAGCAGCTTAGATTTTGGCGGGGGTACCTACGAGCAGTACTTC
d_call: -; j_call: TRBJ1-2; clone_size: -; v_call: TRBV11-2; cdr3_aa: CASSPRGVGGYTF; cdr3_nt: TGTGCCAGCAGCCCGCGGGGGGTTGGTGGCTACACCTTC
d_call: -; j_call: TRBJ1-6; clone_size: -; v_call: TRBV6-5; cdr3_aa: CASSRPGTSNSPLHF; cdr3_nt: TGTGCCAGCAGCCGCCCCGGGACAAGCAATTCACCCCTCCACTTT
d_call: TRBD1; j_call: TRBJ2-2; clone_size: -; v_call: TRBV6-4; cdr3_aa: CASSAGYRGNTGELFF; cdr3_nt: TGTGCCAGCAGTGCCGGGTACAGGGGGAACACCGGGGAGCTGTTTTTT
d_call: TRBD1; j_call: TRBJ2-1; clone_size: -; v_call: TRBV5-1; cdr3_aa: CASSADRGQGNEQFF; cdr3_nt: TGCGCCAGCAGCGCCGACAGGGGGCAGGGGAATGAGCAGTTCTTC
d_call: TRBD1; j_call: TRBJ2-3; clone_size: -; v_call: TRBV6-6; cdr3_aa: CASSKDRGDTDTQYF; cdr3_nt: TGTGCCAGCAGCAAGGACAGGGGAGACACAGATACGCAGTATTTT
d_call: TRBD1; j_call: TRBJ1-2; clone_size: few; v_call: TRBV19; cdr3_aa: CASSTGQGYYGYTF; cdr3_nt: TGTGCCAGTAGTACAGGACAGGGATACTATGGCTACACCTTC
d_call: -; j_call: TRBJ1-2; clone_size: -; v_call: TRBV11-2; cdr3_aa: CASSLVQGDGYTF; cdr3_nt: TGTGCCAGCAGCTTAGTCCAGGGCGATGGCTACACCTTC
d_call: TRBD1; j_call: TRBJ2-5; clone_size: -; v_call: TRBV19; cdr3_aa: CASSIGTGVETQYF; cdr3_nt: TGTGCCAGTAGTATAGGGACAGGGGTAGAGACCCAGTACTTC
d_call: TRBD1; j_call: TRBJ1-4; clone_size: -; v_call: TRBV5-1; cdr3_aa: CASSWRGQSATNEKLFF; cdr3_nt: TGCGCCAGCAGCTGGCGGGGACAGTCGGCAACTAATGAAAAACTGTTTTTT
d_call: -; j_call: TRBJ2-1; clone_size: -; v_call: TRBV6-2/TRBV6-3; cdr3_aa: CASSTLGLANNEQFF; cdr3_nt: TGTGCCAGCAGTACCCTCGGGCTAGCCAACAATGAGCAGTTCTTC
d_call: TRBD2; j_call: TRBJ2-1; clone_size: -; v_call: TRBV6-5; cdr3_aa: CASSSGLGVYNEQFF; cdr3_nt: TGTGCCAGCAGTTCCGGACTAGGGGTCTACAATGAGCAGTTCTTC
d_call: -; j_call: TRBJ2-4; clone_size: -; v_call: TRBV11-2; cdr3_aa: CASSLLAGGLAKNIQYF; cdr3_nt: TGTGCCAGCAGCTTGCTCGCTGGGGGACTAGCCAAAAACATTCAGTACTTC
d_call: -; j_call: TRBJ2-7; clone_size: few; v_call: TRBV5-1; cdr3_aa: CASSLEAGTPYEQYF; cdr3_nt: TGCGCCAGCAGCTTGGAGGCGGGGACCCCCTACGAGCAGTACTTC
d_call: TRBD1; j_call: TRBJ2-1; clone_size: -; v_call: TRBV7-9; cdr3_aa: CASSSGQGASEQFF; cdr3_nt: TGTGCCAGCAGCTCGGGACAGGGGGCGAGTGAGCAGTTCTTC
d_call: TRBD2; j_call: TRBJ2-3; clone_size: once; v_call: TRBV5-1; cdr3_aa: CASSSTPTSGSTDTQYF; cdr3_nt: TGCGCCAGCAGCTCCACCCCGACTAGCGGGAGCACAGATACGCAGTATTTT
d_call: -; j_call: TRBJ1-1; clone_size: -; v_call: TRBV19; cdr3_aa: CASSPPRGLNTEAFF; cdr3_nt: TGTGCCAGTAGTCCTCCTAGGGGTCTTAACACTGAAGCTTTCTTT
d_call: -; j_call: TRBJ1-3; clone_size: -; v_call: TRBV6-2/TRBV6-3; cdr3_aa: CASSYDGGSGNTIYF; cdr3_nt: TGTGCCAGCAGTTACGACGGGGGCTCTGGAAACACCATATATTTT
d_call: -; j_call: TRBJ1-4; clone_size: once; v_call: TRBV7-9; cdr3_aa: CASSLAGGNEKLFF; cdr3_nt: TGTGCCAGCAGCTTAGCTGGGGGCAATGAAAAACTGTTTTTT
d_call: TRBD2; j_call: TRBJ2-7; clone_size: few; v_call: TRBV9; cdr3_aa: CASSVGGLAYEQYF; cdr3_nt: TGTGCCAGCAGCGTAGGAGGACTAGCCTACGAGCAGTACTTC
d_call: TRBD2; j_call: TRBJ2-7; clone_size: once; v_call: TRBV2; cdr3_aa: CASSERRTSAGLSYEQYF; cdr3_nt: TGTGCCAGCAGTGAACGGCGGACTAGCGCTGGACTTTCCTACGAGCAGTACTTC
d_call: -; j_call: TRBJ2-7; clone_size: -; v_call: TRBV5-1; cdr3_aa: CASSLTSDLVYEQYF; cdr3_nt: TGCGCCAGCAGCTTGACCTCGGACTTGGTCTACGAGCAGTACTTC
d_call: -; j_call: TRBJ1-1; clone_size: once; v_call: TRBV6-5; cdr3_aa: CASTPIRDTEAFF; cdr3_nt: TGTGCCAGCACTCCGATCCGCGACACTGAAGCTTTCTTT